A few counts support the clone carrying this T cell receptor beta chain. What it binds is not known. This record comes from a study of T cells in Graves' hyperthyroidism and ophthalmopathy. Amplification of TCR beta CDR3 regions was performed using RNA transcripts as template. Carried out on the TCR CDR3, a first-round RT-PCR used the HTBI primer set. Using its own MiXCR run on the multiplex PCR reads, TCRdb lists one record per CDR3 protein. Among under 550,000 distinct CDR3 sequences listed, 15% to 20% were seen once. Diagnostic assessment was based on clinical symptoms, serum thyroxine and TRAb, thyroid ultrasound and orbital computed tomography. This sample holds PBMCs from roughly 10 ml fresh peripheral blood. Findings and limits, study-wide: Ophthalmopathy, which appeared later, was predicted by the model a median about 6 months before onset. Ophthalmopathy was distinguished from stable hyperthyroidism by 13 V-J signatures.

CDR3 length: 15 amino acids. Germline CDR1 and CDR2: SGDLS and YYNGEE. The V end lost 3 bases, the J end lost 2 bases, and 15 bases lay between the germline ends. Sequencing was carried out using blood. The gene calls are TRBV9 and TRBJ2-7; tentatively, D is TRBD1 or TRBD2 (5 bases each). This clonotype was obtained from a man between 35 and 55 years old with Graves' ophthalmopathy. This CDR3 reads CASSATGTRPYEQYF. The CDR3 nucleotides read TGTGCCAGCAGCGCAACCGGGACCCGTCCCTACGAGCAGTACTTC.